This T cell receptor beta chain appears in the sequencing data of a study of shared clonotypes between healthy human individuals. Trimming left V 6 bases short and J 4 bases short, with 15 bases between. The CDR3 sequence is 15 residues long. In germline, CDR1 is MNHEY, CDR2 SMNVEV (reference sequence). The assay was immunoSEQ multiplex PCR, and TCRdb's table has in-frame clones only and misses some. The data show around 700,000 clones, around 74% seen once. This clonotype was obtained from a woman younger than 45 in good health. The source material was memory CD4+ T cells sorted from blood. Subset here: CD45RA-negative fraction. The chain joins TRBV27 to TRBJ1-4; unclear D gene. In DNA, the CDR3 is TGTGCCAGCAGGCAGACTACCCGGAGTAATGAAAAACTGTTTTTT. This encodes CASRQTTRSNEKLFF. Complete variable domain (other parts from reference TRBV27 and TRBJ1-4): EAQVTQNPRYLITVTGKKLTVTCSQNMNHEYMSWYRQDPGLGLRQIYYSMNVEVTDKGDVPEGYKVSRKEKRNFPLILESPSPNQTSLYFCASRQTTRSNEKLFFGSGTQLSVL.